The present T cell receptor (beta chain) was sequenced within a study of radiotherapy plus CTLA-4 blockade in lung cancer. The wider study: With 31% of patients having disease control, objective responses were seen in roughly 18%.

This clone appeared once. Antigen unknown. Clones were read by immunoSEQ multiplex PCR, and TCRdb kept only the in-frame ones, dropping some. The sample holds some 32,000 clones; approximately 75% are singletons and the top ten take approximately 23%. Study-wide results and limits: Increased serum interferon-beta after radiation also reportedly predicted response strongly. In blood, after radiotherapy plus ipilimumab, tumor-derived TCR clones expanded.

It was focal radiation plus CTLA-4 blockade with ipilimumab that patients with chemo-refractory metastatic non-small-cell lung cancer received. Between the trimmed V and J ends, which lost 6 bases and 11 bases, there was a span of 14 bases. Germline V lookup: CDR1 LNHDA, CDR2 SQIVND (reference sequence). The CDR3 runs 13 residues. The genes are TRBV19 and TRBJ1-6; tentatively, D is TRBD1 (6 bases). The material was peripheral blood, obtained from a patient treated with radiotherapy plus ipilimumab. This TCR derives from a human donor with non-small cell lung cancer that progressed on radiotherapy plus ipilimumab. CDR3 sequence: CASSRDTGAPLHF. The CDR3 nucleotides read TGTGCCAGTAGCCGGGACACCGGGGCACCCCTCCACTTT.